Below, one T cell receptor beta chain is given with its context. This sample was taken from a study of blood T cell repertoires in COVID-19. On the study more broadly: Acute-phase and convalescent COVID-19 samples originated in the United States, Italy and Spain. Nucleic acid was either cDNA or gDNA, and it came from T cells, B-cell-depleted T cells, or PBMCs.

The CDR3 is 15 amino acids. With 4 bases clipped from V and 1 base from J, the junction kept 4 bases outside the gene matches. Germline CDR1 SGHRS, CDR2 YFSETQ. In the study's own analysis: Nucleated cell number was recorded as an estimate derived from reference gene primer amplification. The assay was immunoSEQ multiplex PCR, and TCRdb's table has in-frame clones only and misses some. V and J calls plus clone size are reproduced from that table; the DNA served to infer D and trimming. The sample has about 94,000 clones, approximately 83% seen once. The rearrangement links TRBV5-1 to TRBJ1-1; 10 bases agree with TRBD1. The sample was peripheral blood. This clonotype was sampled from a man in his fifties or sixties with acute or convalescent COVID-19. The CDR3 nucleotides read TGCGCCAGCAGCAATGGACAGGGGGGGAACACTGAAGCTTTCTTT. This codes for CASSNGQGGNTEAFF. The full variable domain, its missing parts supplied by reference TRBV5-1 and TRBJ1-1, is KAGVTQTPRYLIKTRGQQVTLSCSPISGHRSVSWYQQTPGQGLQFLFEYFSETQRNKGNFPGRFSGRQFSNSRSEMNVSTLELGDSALYLCASSNGQGGNTEAFFGQGTRLTVV.